These 13 T cell receptor beta chains originate from one sample sequenced in a study of shared T cell receptors in the human thymus. Profiled with immunoSEQ multiplex PCR; TCRdb holds only in-frame clones, not every one. The sample holds roughly 710,000 clones, 80% to 90% seen once. This sample was shared with a second study, whose subject was human thymus T cells.

The material sequenced was thymocytes. All receptors derive from a girl under three years old with a congenital heart defect.

This chain links TRBV4-1 with TRBJ2-2; 11 nucleotides agree with TRBD2. With 1 base clipped from V and 6 bases from J, the junction kept 13 bases outside the gene matches. The CDR3 is made up of 19 amino acids. Germline CDR1 and CDR2: MGHRA and YSYEKL. Here the CDR3 DNA reads TGCGCCAGCAGCCAAGTTTCAGGCGCGGTAGCGGGGGGGCCCGGGGAGCTGTTTTTT. This encodes CASSQVSGAVAGGPGELFF.

The V gene is TRBV27, the J gene TRBJ2-4, with D maybe TRBD1 (5 bases). This CDR3 has 15 amino acids. Germline values: CDR1 MNHEY, CDR2 SMNVEV (reference sequence). Trimming removed 6 bases at V and 1 base at J, with 13 bases between. Here the CDR3 reads CASSMTRGAKNIQYF. The CDR3 DNA reads as TGTGCCAGCAGCATGACAAGGGGCGCCAAAAACATTCAGTACTTC.

V gene TRBV4-1 combines with J gene TRBJ1-1; perhaps TRBD1 as D (6 bases). The V end lost 1 base, the J end lost 8 bases, and 8 bases lay between the germline ends. The CDR3 is made up of 12 amino acids. Per the germline V gene, CDR1 is MGHRA and CDR2 is YSYEKL. The CDR3 coding sequence is TGCGCCAGCAGCCAAGCGGACAGCGAAGCTTTCTTT. Protein: CASSQADSEAFF.

This clone came up a few times. The chain combines TRBV18 with TRBJ1-3; 7 bases agree with TRBD1. This CDR3 region has 18 residues. The V gene's germline CDR1 is KGHSH and CDR2 LQKENI. The ends lost 5 bases at V and 4 bases at J; junction bases unmatched: 17. For the CDR3, the DNA is TGTGCCAGCTCATCAAACGACCAGCGACGACAGGGAGGAAACACCATATATTTT. Amino acids: CASSSNDQRRQGGNTIYF.

This clone was observed once. The V call is TRBV30, the J call TRBJ1-6; possibly TRBD1 for D (6 bases). Trimming pared 1 base from V and 5 bases from J, leaving 33 bases between. The CDR3 loop spans 22 amino acids. Germline CDR1 GTSNPN, CDR2 SVGIG (reference sequence). Here the CDR3 reads CAWSAVYPHPGQAHCHNSPLHF. CDR3 DNA sequence: TGTGCCTGGAGTGCAGTATACCCTCATCCGGGACAAGCCCATTGCCATAATTCACCCCTCCACTTT.

The V gene is TRBV4-3, the J gene TRBJ2-5; 9 bases align to TRBD2. The germline gives CDR1 LGHNA, CDR2 YSLEER. The length of the CDR3 is 15 residues. J was trimmed by 1 base and V by 5 bases; bases with no gene match: 5. CDR3: CASSVAGGLQETQYF. In nucleotides, the CDR3 is TGCGCCAGCAGCGTGGCGGGGGGGCTCCAAGAGACCCAGTACTTC.

CDR3 sequence reads: CASSISSLGRTGRSYGNSPLHF. As DNA, the CDR3 is TGTGCCAGTAGCATCTCCTCCTTAGGGAGGACAGGGAGGTCATATGGTAATTCACCCCTCCACTTT. V usage is TRBV19 and J usage is TRBJ1-6, with 8 bases aligning to TRBD1. The CDR3 covers 22 residues. Germline V gene sequence: CDR1 LNHDA, CDR2 SQIVND (reference sequence). Trimming at V came to 6 bases and at J to 6 bases, leaving 28 bases not matched to a gene.

CDR3 sequence (DNA): TGTGCCAGCAGCGTAGAGGGGACAGCTCTGAGATCACCCCTCCACTTT. It encodes CASSVEGTALRSPLHF. The V gene is TRBV9, the J gene TRBJ1-6; 7 bases are a match to TRBD1. CDR1 and CDR2 from the germline V gene are SGDLS and YYNGEE. Germline trimming cut 0 bases from V and 10 bases from J; bases unmatched to any gene: 10. The CDR3 extends over 16 amino acids.

The chain uses TRBV4-2 and TRBJ1-4; TRBD1 might be the D (5 bases). The CDR3 has 17 amino acids. The V end was cut by 1 base, the J end by 2 bases, with 14 bases between. Germline CDR1 LGHNA, CDR2 YNFKEQ. The DNA for the CDR3 is TGTGCCAGCAGCCAAGGGAACAACAGGCCTACTAATGAAAAACTGTTTTTT. Protein: CASSQGNNRPTNEKLFF.

V is TRBV27 and J is TRBJ2-7; TRBD2 is a possible D gene (6 bases). Trimming took 5 bases from V and 2 from J, leaving 13 bases between them. In germline, CDR1 is MNHEY, CDR2 SMNVEV (reference sequence). The CDR3 has 14 amino acids. The CDR3: CASSQVGGAYEQYF. CDR3 DNA: TGTGCCAGCAGTCAAGTAGGCGGGGCCTACGAGCAGTACTTC.

The rearrangement uses TRBV5-1 and TRBJ2-2, with 7 bases that match TRBD1. The V and J ends lost 1 base and 0 bases, in that order; junction bases with no gene match: 6. The CDR3 has 17 residues. Germline V gives CDR1 SGHRS, CDR2 YFSETQ. As DNA, the CDR3 is TGCGCCAGCAGCTTGCCTCTGACAGGGACGAACACCGGGGAGCTGTTTTTT. Residues: CASSLPLTGTNTGELFF.

The chain is built from TRBV5-4 and TRBJ1-2, with a weak D call TRBD1 (6 bases). CDR1 is SGHNT, CDR2 YYREEE, per germline (reference sequence). The CDR3 totals 15 residues. V lost 5 bases and J lost 4, with 18 bases in between. CDR3 in amino acids: CASSTPAQGGYGYTF. The DNA of the CDR3 is TGTGCCAGCAGTACCCCCGCACAGGGCGGCTATGGCTACACCTTC.

The J gene is TRBJ1-1, the V gene TRBV4-3; D not resolved. V gave up 3 bases and J gave up 0 bases, with 11 bases separating them. CDR3 length equals 15 residues. CDR1 is LGHNA, CDR2 YSLEER, per germline. The CDR3 sequence: CASSHGGRMNTEAFF. The CDR3 nucleotides are TGCGCCAGCAGCCACGGAGGAAGGATGAACACTGAAGCTTTCTTT.